This TCR beta chain was identified in a study of cytomegalovirus exposure and HLA in healthy donors. Study-wide results and limits: The presence/absence work took it that sequencing depth was about the same across donors.

Concerning this clone itself: Its antigen is still unknown.

The PCR had 60 Vbeta and 13 Jbeta primers. Only in-frame clones appear in the TCRdb table, and some are missing; sequencing was by immunoSEQ multiplex PCR. Counted here are fewer than 200,000 clones, approximately 71% occurring once; the ten biggest clones make up about 1.4%. Germline lookup yields CDR1 SGHRS and CDR2 YFSETQ. The CDR3 covers 15 residues. V lost 7 bases and J 6 bases, leaving 21 bases between the germline ends. The specimen sequenced was PBMCs. The J gene is TRBJ2-3, the V gene TRBV5-1; tentative D call: TRBD2 (7 bases). The receptor's source is a girl between 10 and 17 years old in good health and CMV-seronegative. CDR3 sequence (DNA): TGCGCCAGCTCCGCTCAATCCGGGGGGCAGGATACGCAGTATTTT. This sequence encodes CASSAQSGGQDTQYF.